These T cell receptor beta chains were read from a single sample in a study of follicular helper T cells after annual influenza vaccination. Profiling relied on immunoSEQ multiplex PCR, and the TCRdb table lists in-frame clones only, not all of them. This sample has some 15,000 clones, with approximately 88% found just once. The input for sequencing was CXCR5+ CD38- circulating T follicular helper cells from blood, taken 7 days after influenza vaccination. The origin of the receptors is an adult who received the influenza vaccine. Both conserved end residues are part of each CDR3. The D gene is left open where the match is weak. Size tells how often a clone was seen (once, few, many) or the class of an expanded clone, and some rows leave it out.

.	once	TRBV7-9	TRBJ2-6	CASSRDPGVSSGANVLTF	TGTGCCAGCAGCCGAGATCCGGGAGTGTCCTCTGGGGCCAACGTCCTGACTTTC
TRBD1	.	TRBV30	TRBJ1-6	CAYGTGENSPLHF	TGTGCCTACGGGACAGGGGAAAATTCACCCCTCCACTTT
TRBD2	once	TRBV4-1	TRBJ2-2	CASSQDLGRGGNTGELFF	TGCGCCAGCAGCCAAGATCTAGGGCGGGGGGGAAACACCGGGGAGCTGTTTTTT
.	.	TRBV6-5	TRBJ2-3	CASSSTGEDTQYF	TGTGCCAGCAGCTCTACGGGTGAAGATACGCAGTATTTT
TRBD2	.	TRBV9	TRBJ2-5	CASAAGGGAGETQYF	TGTGCCAGCGCGGCGGGCGGGGGGGCCGGAGAGACCCAGTACTTC
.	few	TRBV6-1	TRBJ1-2	CASTFQNNYGYTF	TGTGCCAGCACTTTTCAGAATAACTATGGCTACACCTTC
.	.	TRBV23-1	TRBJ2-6	CASSQSVGAPRPGANVLTF	TGCGCCAGCAGTCAATCTGTGGGGGCCCCGCGGCCTGGGGCCAACGTCCTGACTTTC
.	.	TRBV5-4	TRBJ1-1	CASSLQGNTEAFF	TGTGCCAGCAGCTTACAGGGGAACACTGAAGCTTTCTTT
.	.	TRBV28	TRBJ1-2	CAGSGYYGYTF	TGTGCCGGATCAGGTTACTATGGCTACACCTTC
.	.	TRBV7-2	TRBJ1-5	CASSVDKDQPQHF	TGTGCCAGCAGCGTCGACAAGGATCAGCCCCAGCATTTT
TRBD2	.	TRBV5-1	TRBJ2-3	CASSVASGRALGTDTQYF	TGCGCCAGCAGCGTAGCTAGCGGGAGGGCCCTCGGCACAGATACGCAGTATTTT
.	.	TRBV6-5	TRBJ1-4	CASSPGLREKLFF	TGTGCCAGCAGCCCGGGACTTCGGGAAAAACTGTTTTTT
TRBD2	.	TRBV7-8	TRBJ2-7	CASSFGLAGAGYEQYF	TGTGCCAGCAGCTTCGGACTAGCGGGAGCCGGGTACGAGCAGTACTTC
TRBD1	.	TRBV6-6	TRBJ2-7	CASSPGQTYEQYF	TGTGCCAGCAGTCCGGGACAGACATACGAGCAGTACTTC
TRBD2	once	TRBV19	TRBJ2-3	CASRSGPRRGGPTDTQYF	TGTGCCAGTAGATCCGGCCCGAGGCGGGGGGGCCCCACAGATACGCAGTATTTT
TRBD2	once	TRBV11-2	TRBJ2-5	CASSLGTTNAETQYF	TGTGCCAGCAGCCTCGGGACTACCAACGCGGAGACCCAGTACTTC
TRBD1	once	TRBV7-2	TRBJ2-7	CASSSGQGSYEQYF	TGTGCCAGCAGCTCCGGACAGGGCTCCTACGAGCAGTACTTC
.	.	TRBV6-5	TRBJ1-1	CASSYRPRTEAFF	TGTGCCAGCAGTTACCGGCCGAGGACTGAAGCTTTCTTT
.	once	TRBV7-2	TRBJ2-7	CASSPGGSPRYEQYF	TGTGCCAGCAGCCCAGGAGGTTCCCCTCGCTACGAGCAGTACTTC
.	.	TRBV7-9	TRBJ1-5	CASSLGTASNQPQHF	TGTGCCAGCAGCTTAGGGACAGCTAGCAATCAGCCCCAGCATTTT
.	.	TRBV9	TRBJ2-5	CASSVDPGLYFLETQYF	TGTGCCAGCAGCGTGGACCCGGGACTCTACTTCCTAGAGACCCAGTACTTC
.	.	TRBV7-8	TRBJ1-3	CASSLAGSIGGDTIYF	TGTGCCAGCAGCTTAGCGGGGAGCATTGGCGGTGACACCATATATTTT
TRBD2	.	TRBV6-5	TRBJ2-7	CASSYSLAGVYEQYF	TGTGCCAGCAGTTATTCTCTGGCGGGGGTGTACGAGCAGTACTTC
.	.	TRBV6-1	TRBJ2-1	CASSRYNEQFF	TGTGCCAGCTCGCGGTACAATGAGCAGTTCTTC